A selection of T cell receptor beta chains follows, all from one sample in a study of blood T cell repertoires in COVID-19. The method was immunoSEQ multiplex PCR; TCRdb's version includes in-frame clones alone and lacks a portion of them. The sample holds under 110,000 clones, 85% to 95% seen once. The sample comprised peripheral blood. Source of these receptors: a man aged 45-60 years with active COVID-19. Both conserved end residues are part of each CDR3. The order of the fields is clone size, D gene, J gene, V gene, CDR3 DNA, CDR3 protein. The D gene is left open where the match is weak. Clone size is shown for a subset of rows, as once, few, many or a class of expanded clone.

>-|-|TRBJ1-1|TRBV5-1
TGCGCCAGCAGCTTGGATAGGGTAGCGAGTACTGAAGCTTTCTTT
CASSLDRVASTEAFF
>-|TRBD2|TRBJ2-1|TRBV19
TGTGCCAGTAGTACTAGCGGGAGTCCATACAATGAGCAGTTCTTC
CASSTSGSPYNEQFF
>-|-|TRBJ1-2|TRBV2
TGTGCCAGCAGTGAAGGTCAGGGGACTAACTATGGCTACACCTTC
CASSEGQGTNYGYTF
>-|-|TRBJ1-2|TRBV19
TGTGCCACACGCCCGAGCACAGATAACTATGGCTACACCTTC
CATRPSTDNYGYTF
>-|-|TRBJ2-3|TRBV27
TGTGCCAGCAGCCGAAGGACAGCCTGGGGTAGCACAGATACGCAGTATTTT
CASSRRTAWGSTDTQYF
>-|-|TRBJ1-5|TRBV11-3
TGTGCCAGCAGCTTAGGAGGACAGATTGCTTATAGCAATCAGCCCCAGCATTTT
CASSLGGQIAYSNQPQHF
>-|-|TRBJ2-6|TRBV19
TGTGCCAGTAGCCAAGGACACTCCTCTGGGGCCAACGTCCTGACTTTC
CASSQGHSSGANVLTF
>-|TRBD1|TRBJ2-1|TRBV4-1
TGCGCCAGCAGCCCCGGGACAGGGGCAATTGAGCAGTTCTTC
CASSPGTGAIEQFF
>-|-|TRBJ2-2|TRBV24-1
TGTGCCACCAGTGACCCCCCTCCCGGGGAGCTGTTTTTT
CATSDPPPGELFF
>-|-|TRBJ1-4|TRBV20-1
TGCAGTGCTAGTAAGAGTTTTAAACAGCATAATGAAAAACTGTTTTTT
CSASKSFKQHNEKLFF
>-|-|TRBJ2-7|TRBV5-1
TGCGCCAGCAGTGGAGTTTCAACCTACGAGCAGTACTTC
CASSGVSTYEQYF
>-|-|TRBJ2-1|TRBV1
TGCACCAGCAGCCAAGCCGTCCCCCGGGACTACCGCGTCTGCAATGAGCAGTTCTTC
CTSSQAVPRDYRVCNEQFF
>once|-|TRBJ1-1|TRBV2
TGTGCCAGCAGTAATCCAGGGACTGAAGCTTTCTTT
CASSNPGTEAFF